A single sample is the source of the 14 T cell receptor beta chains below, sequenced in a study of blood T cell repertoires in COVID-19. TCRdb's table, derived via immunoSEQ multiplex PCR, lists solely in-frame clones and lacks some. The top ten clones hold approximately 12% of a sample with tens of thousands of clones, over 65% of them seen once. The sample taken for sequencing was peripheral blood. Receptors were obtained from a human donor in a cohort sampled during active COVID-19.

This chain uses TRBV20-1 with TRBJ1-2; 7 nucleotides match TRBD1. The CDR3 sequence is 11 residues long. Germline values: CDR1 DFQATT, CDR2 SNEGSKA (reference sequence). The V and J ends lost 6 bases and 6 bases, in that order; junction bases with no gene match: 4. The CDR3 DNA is TGCAGTGCACCCGGGACAGATGGCTACACCTTC. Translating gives CSAPGTDGYTF.

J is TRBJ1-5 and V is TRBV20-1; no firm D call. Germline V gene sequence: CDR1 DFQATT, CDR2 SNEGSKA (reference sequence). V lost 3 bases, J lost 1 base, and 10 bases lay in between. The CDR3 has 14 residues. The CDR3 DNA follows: TGCAGTGCTAGTCGCGGGTTGAGCAATCAGCCCCAGCATTTT. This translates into CSASRGLSNQPQHF.

The CDR3 sequence: CASRPADRARQPQHF. The DNA for the CDR3 is TGTGCCAGCAGACCAGCGGACAGGGCGCGACAGCCCCAGCATTTT. The chain joins TRBV6-5 to TRBJ1-5; 8 nucleotides match TRBD1. The CDR3 consists of 15 residues. CDR1 is MNHEY, CDR2 SVGAGI, per germline. The ends lost 6 bases at V and 7 bases at J; junction bases unmatched: 11.

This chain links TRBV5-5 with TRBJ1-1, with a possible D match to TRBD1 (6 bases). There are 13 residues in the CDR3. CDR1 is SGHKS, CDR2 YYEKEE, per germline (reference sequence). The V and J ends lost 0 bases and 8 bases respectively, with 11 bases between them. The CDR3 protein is CASSLDLTGEAFF. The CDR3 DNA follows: TGTGCCAGCAGCTTGGATTTAACAGGGGAAGCTTTCTTT.

CDR3: CASSQDYGGNSYNEQFF. DNA of the CDR3: TGTGCCAGCAGCCAAGATTACGGGGGTAACTCCTACAATGAGCAGTTCTTC. The chain links TRBV3-1 (or the pseudogene TRBV3-2) to TRBJ2-1; tentative D call: TRBD2 (6 bases). Trimming pared 0 bases from V and 0 bases from J, leaving 12 bases between. Germline V gives CDR1 LGHDT, CDR2 YNNKEL (reference sequence). This CDR3 has 17 amino acids.

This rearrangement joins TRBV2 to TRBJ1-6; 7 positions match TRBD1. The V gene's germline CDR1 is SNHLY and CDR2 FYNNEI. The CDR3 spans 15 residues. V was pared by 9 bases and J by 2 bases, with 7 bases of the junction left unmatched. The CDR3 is CARTGEVAYNSPLHF. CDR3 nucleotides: TGTGCCAGAACAGGGGAGGTCGCCTATAATTCACCCCTCCACTTT.

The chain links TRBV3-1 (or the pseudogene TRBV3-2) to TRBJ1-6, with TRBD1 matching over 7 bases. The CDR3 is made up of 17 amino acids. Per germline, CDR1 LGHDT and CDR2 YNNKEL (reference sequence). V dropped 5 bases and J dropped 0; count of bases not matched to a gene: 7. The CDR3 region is CASSLGQISSYNSPLHF. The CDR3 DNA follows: TGTGCCAGCAGCTTGGGACAGATAAGCTCCTATAATTCACCCCTCCACTTT.

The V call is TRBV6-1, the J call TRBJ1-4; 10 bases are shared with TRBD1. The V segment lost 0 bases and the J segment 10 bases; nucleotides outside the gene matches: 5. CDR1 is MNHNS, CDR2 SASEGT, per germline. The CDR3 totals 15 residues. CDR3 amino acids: CASSEAGGTGAKLFF. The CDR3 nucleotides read TGTGCCAGCAGTGAAGCGGGAGGGACAGGGGCAAAACTGTTTTTT.

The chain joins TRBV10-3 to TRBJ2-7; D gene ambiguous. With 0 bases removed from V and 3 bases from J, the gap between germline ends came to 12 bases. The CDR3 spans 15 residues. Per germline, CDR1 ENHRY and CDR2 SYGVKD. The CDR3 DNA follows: TGTGCCATCAGTGAGTCAAAAGTGGCTGTCTACGAGCAGTACTTC. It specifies CAISESKVAVYEQYF.

CDR3 sequence reads: CASSLQGADTQYF. As DNA, the CDR3 is TGTGCCAGCAGCTTACAGGGGGCAGATACGCAGTATTTT. This chain links TRBV7-2 with TRBJ2-3, with 7 nucleotides matching TRBD1. V lost 2 bases, J lost 4 bases, and 0 bases stayed unmatched. Germline CDR1 reads SGHTA; CDR2 reads FQGNSA. The CDR3 contains 13 residues. Complete variable domain (other parts from reference TRBV7-2 and TRBJ2-3): GAGVSQSPSNKVTEKGKDVELRCDPISGHTALYWYRQSLGQGLEFLIYFQGNSAPDKSGLPSDRFSAERTGGSVSTLTIQRTQQEDSAVYLCASSLQGADTQYFGPGTRLTVL.

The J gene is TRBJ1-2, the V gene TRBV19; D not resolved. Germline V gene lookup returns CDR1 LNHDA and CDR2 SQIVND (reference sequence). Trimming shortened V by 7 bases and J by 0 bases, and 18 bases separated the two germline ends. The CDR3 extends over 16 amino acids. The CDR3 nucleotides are TGTGCCAGTACTAATGCTGGAGGGCACGCTAACTATGGCTACACCTTC. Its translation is CASTNAGGHANYGYTF. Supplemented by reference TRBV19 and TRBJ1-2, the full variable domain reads DGGITQSPKYLFRKEGQNVTLSCEQNLNHDAMYWYRQDPGQGLRLIYYSQIVNDFQKGDIAEGYSVSREKKESFPLTVTSAQKNPTAFYLCASTNAGGHANYGYTFGSGTRLTVV.

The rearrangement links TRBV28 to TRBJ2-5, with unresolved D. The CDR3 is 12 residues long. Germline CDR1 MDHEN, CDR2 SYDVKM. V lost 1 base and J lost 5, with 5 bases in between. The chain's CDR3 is CASSLSRETQYF. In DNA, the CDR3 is TGTGCCAGCAGTTTATCGAGGGAGACCCAGTACTTC.

CDR3 region: CSGTGTGGVSGELFF. In DNA, the CDR3 is TGCAGCGGAACCGGGACAGGGGGGGTTAGCGGGGAGCTGTTTTTT. The V call is TRBV29-1, the J call TRBJ2-2; TRBD1 matches 11 bases. This CDR3 has 15 residues. J lost 7 bases, V lost 7 bases, and 11 bases had no gene match. CDR1 and CDR2 from the germline V gene are SQVTM and ANQGSEA.

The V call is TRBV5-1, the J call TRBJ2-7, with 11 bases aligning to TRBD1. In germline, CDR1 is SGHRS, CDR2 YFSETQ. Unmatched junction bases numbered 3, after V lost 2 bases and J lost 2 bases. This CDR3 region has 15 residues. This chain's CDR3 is CASSFWTGGPYEQYF. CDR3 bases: TGCGCCAGCAGCTTTTGGACAGGGGGCCCCTACGAGCAGTACTTC.